The 19 T cell receptor beta chains presented below share a single source sample, sequenced in a study of blood T cell repertoires in COVID-19. Generated by immunoSEQ multiplex PCR, the TCRdb table keeps only in-frame clones and is missing some. This sample has about 140,000 clones, with 85% to 90% found just once. Sequenced input: peripheral blood. The receptors were sampled from an older woman with acute or convalescent COVID-19.

For this clone: Germline and junction disagree at one end, which may indicate a read error. Here the CDR3 reads CASTLDLAGPYEQYF. The CDR3 DNA follows: TGTGCCAGCACCTTAGACTTAGCGGGGCCCTACGAGCAGTACTTC. This chain joins TRBV7-8 and TRBJ2-7; 8 bases are a match to TRBD2. CDR1 is SGHVS and CDR2 is FQNEAQ in the germline V gene. This CDR3 contains 15 residues.

This chain uses TRBV7-9 with TRBJ1-2; no definite D call. Trimming stripped 7 bases from V and 1 base from J, with 10 bases between. The CDR3 has 13 amino acids. The germline gives CDR1 SEHNR, CDR2 FQNEAQ (reference sequence). The DNA for the CDR3 is TGTGCCAGCACCGAGGGAAATAACTATGGCTACACCTTC. Translating gives CASTEGNNYGYTF.

The rearrangement links TRBV2 to TRBJ2-7, with D possibly being TRBD1 (5 bases). CDR3 length equals 16 residues. Germline V gene lookup returns CDR1 SNHLY and CDR2 FYNNEI. The V gene lost 0 bases and the J gene lost 1 base, with 13 bases spanning the gap. The DNA of the CDR3 is TGTGCCAGCAGTGAAGCGCTGGCAGGGCAATCCTACGAGCAGTACTTC. Translated: CASSEALAGQSYEQYF.

This clone was counted once. This sequence joins TRBV30 and TRBJ1-3; 7 bases map to TRBD1. V trimming: 3 bases; J trimming: 1 base; junction bases outside the gene matches: 3. This CDR3 region has 14 residues. CDR1 is GTSNPN and CDR2 is SVGIG in the germline V gene (reference sequence). CDR3 sequence reads: CAWRTGRSGNTIYF. CDR3 DNA sequence: TGTGCCTGGAGGACAGGGAGGTCTGGAAACACCATATATTTT. The full variable domain, in which reference TRBV30 and TRBJ1-3 provide the parts outside the CDR3, is SQTIHQWPATLVQPVGSPLSLECTVEGTSNPNLYWYRQAAGRGLQLLFYSVGIGQISSEVPQNLSASRPQDRQFILSSKKLLLSDSGFYLCAWRTGRSGNTIYFGEGSWLTVV.

V gene TRBV7-3 combines with J gene TRBJ2-1; 8 nucleotides match TRBD2. The germline gives CDR1 SGHTA, CDR2 FQGTGA. V shed 5 bases and J 7 bases; nucleotides not matched to a gene: 10. The CDR3 runs to 15 residues. CDR3 protein: CASSPRGGGTNEQFF. The CDR3 DNA follows: TGTGCCAGCAGCCCCAGGGGCGGGGGGACAAATGAGCAGTTCTTC.

The chain couples TRBV5-5 to TRBJ1-4; D is unclear. Per germline, CDR1 SGHKS and CDR2 YYEKEE (reference sequence). V shed 2 bases and J shed 8 bases, with 16 bases lying between them. The CDR3 extends over 15 amino acids. CDR3 amino acids: CASSFYIPGGEKLFF. The CDR3 DNA sequence: TGTGCCAGCAGCTTCTACATACCCGGAGGGGAAAAACTGTTTTTT.

The V call is TRBV19, the J call TRBJ1-5; D possibly corresponds to TRBD1 (5 bases). The V end was cut by 6 bases, the J end by 3 bases, with 9 bases between. The CDR3 has 13 amino acids. Per the germline V gene, CDR1 is LNHDA and CDR2 is SQIVND (reference sequence). CDR3 in DNA: TGTGCCAGTAGCAGGGTTGCCAATCAGCCCCAGCATTTT. Protein product: CASSRVANQPQHF.

This rearrangement joins TRBV6-6 to TRBJ1-1, with D maybe TRBD1 (6 bases). Trimming removed 6 bases from V and 1 base from J, with 18 bases in between. The CDR3 loop spans 16 amino acids. CDR1 is MNHNY, CDR2 SVGAGI, per germline (reference sequence). The CDR3: CASRHQTGRPNTEAFF. In DNA form, the CDR3 reads TGTGCCAGCAGGCACCAGACAGGACGACCGAACACTGAAGCTTTCTTT.

The chain joins TRBV12-1 to TRBJ1-6. TRBV12-1 is a documented pseudogene. This CDR3 is 18 amino acids long. Here the CDR3 DNA reads TGTGCCAGCAGCCTACACCGGAGTGACGATCCCTATAATTCACCCCTCCACTTT. Protein sequence: CASSLHRSDDPYNSPLHF.

This chain connects TRBV10-2 to TRBJ2-5, with TRBD2 as a possible D gene (5 bases). Germline CDR1 is WSHSY and CDR2 is SAAADI. The CDR3 sequence is 12 residues long. V was clipped by 5 bases and J by 7 bases, with 11 bases between them. CDR3 DNA: TGCGCCAGCAGTTCCCTTGAGGGGACCCAGTACTTC. Protein: CASSSLEGTQYF.

The rearrangement joins TRBV7-3 to TRBJ2-3; D is perhaps TRBD2 (5 bases). Germline V CDR1 and CDR2: SGHTA, FQGTGA. The CDR3 runs 14 residues. Trimming cost V 5 bases and J 1 base, with 10 bases left between them. The CDR3 DNA sequence: TGTGCCAGCAGCCAACTAGGAGGCACAGATACGCAGTATTTT. Encoded protein: CASSQLGGTDTQYF. The variable domain in full, with the rest retrieved from reference TRBV7-3 and TRBJ2-3, is GAGVSQTPSNKVTEKGKYVELRCDPISGHTALYWYRQSLGQGPEFLIYFQGTGAADDSGLPNDRFFAVRPEGSVSTLKIQRTERGDSAVYLCASSQLGGTDTQYFGPGTRLTVL.

Worth noting for this clone: At one of its ends the junction is not consistent with the germline gene, which may arise from a read error. V usage is TRBV9 and J usage is TRBJ1-4; D is unclear. CDR1 and CDR2 (germline): SGDLS, YYNGEE. This CDR3 comprises 16 residues. The CDR3 here is CASSRRGSTTNEKLFF. CDR3 nucleotide sequence: TGTGCGAGCAGCAGACGAGGGAGTACAACTAATGAAAAACTGTTTTTT.

The chain carries TRBV19 and TRBJ1-1, with D uncertain. CDR1 is LNHDA, CDR2 SQIVND, per germline (reference sequence). Trimming removed 2 bases from V and 2 bases from J, with 15 bases in between. The CDR3 is 16 residues long. The CDR3, as DNA: TGTGCCAGTAGTATACTTTCAGGCCTAATTAACACTGAAGCTTTCTTT. Its protein product is CASSILSGLINTEAFF.

The chain uses TRBV3-1 (or the pseudogene TRBV3-2) and TRBJ2-1; no firm D call. Per germline, CDR1 LGHDT and CDR2 YNNKEL (reference sequence). V gave up 2 bases and J gave up 5 bases, with 7 bases separating them. This CDR3 has 13 residues. CDR3 bases: TGTGCCAGCAGCCAAAATCCAGACAATGAGCAGTTCTTC. Its translation is CASSQNPDNEQFF.

This chain joins TRBV29-1 and TRBJ2-1, with D possibly being TRBD2 (5 bases). In germline, CDR1 is SQVTM, CDR2 ANQGSEA. With 8 bases removed from V and 0 bases from J, the gap between germline ends came to 17 bases. The CDR3 length is 15 residues. The CDR3 DNA is TGCAGCTTCGGGAAGGCGACGAGCTCCTACAATGAGCAGTTCTTC. Protein: CSFGKATSSYNEQFF.

The CDR3 region is CASSLEETVYNEQFF. The CDR3 bases are TGTGCCAGCAGCTTAGAAGAAACAGTCTACAATGAGCAGTTCTTC. The chain has TRBV11-3 and TRBJ2-1; no firm D call. From germline, CDR1 is SGHNT and CDR2 YENEEA. Trimming took off 0 bases at V and 3 bases at J, with 9 bases between the two ends. This CDR3 comprises 15 residues.

This sequence joins TRBV6-2 or TRBV6-3 and TRBJ1-2, with unresolved D. This CDR3 is 12 amino acids long. Trimming left V 5 bases short and J 4 bases short, with 8 bases between. The germline V gene has CDR1 MNHEY and CDR2 SVGEGT. CDR3 protein: CASSTDIYGYTF. The CDR3 DNA is TGTGCCAGCAGTACAGATATCTATGGCTACACCTTC.

The V gene is TRBV30, the J gene TRBJ1-2; no reliable D call. CDR3 length equals 12 residues. Trimming cost V 7 bases and J 0 bases, with 9 bases left between them. Germline values: CDR1 GTSNPN, CDR2 SVGIG (reference sequence). The CDR3 DNA follows: TGTGCCTCCTATGACACTAACTATGGCTACACCTTC. This encodes CASYDTNYGYTF.

The CDR3 is CASSLEPQAHYGYTF. The DNA of the CDR3 is TGTGCCAGCAGCTTAGAGCCACAGGCCCACTATGGCTACACCTTC. The rearrangement joins TRBV7-2 to TRBJ1-2, with D perhaps TRBD1 (5 bases). The V end lost 1 base, the J end lost 3 bases, and 12 bases lay between the germline ends. CDR1 and CDR2 (germline): SGHTA, FQGNSA. This CDR3 has 15 amino acids.